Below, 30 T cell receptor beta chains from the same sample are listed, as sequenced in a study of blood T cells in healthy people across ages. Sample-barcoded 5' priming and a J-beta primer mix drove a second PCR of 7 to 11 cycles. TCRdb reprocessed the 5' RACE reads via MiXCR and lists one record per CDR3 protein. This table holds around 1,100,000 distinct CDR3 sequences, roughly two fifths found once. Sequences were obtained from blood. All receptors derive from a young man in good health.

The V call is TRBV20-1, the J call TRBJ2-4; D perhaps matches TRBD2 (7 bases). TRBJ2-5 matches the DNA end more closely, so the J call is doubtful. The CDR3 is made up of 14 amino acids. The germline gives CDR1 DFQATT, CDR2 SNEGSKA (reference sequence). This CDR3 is CSASLGGGGETQYF. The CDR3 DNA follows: TGCAGTGCCAGTCTTGGGGGGGGCGGGGAGACCCAGTACTTC.

The CDR3 nucleotides are TGCAGTGCTAGGGTCGGTACGGAATCCACGCAGTATTTT. Protein product: CSARVGTESTQYF. The J gene is TRBJ2-3, the V gene TRBV20-1; D is uncertain. This CDR3 region has 13 residues. V was clipped by 3 bases and J by 9 bases, with 16 bases between them. Looked up from germline, CDR1 is DFQATT and CDR2 is SNEGSKA (reference sequence).

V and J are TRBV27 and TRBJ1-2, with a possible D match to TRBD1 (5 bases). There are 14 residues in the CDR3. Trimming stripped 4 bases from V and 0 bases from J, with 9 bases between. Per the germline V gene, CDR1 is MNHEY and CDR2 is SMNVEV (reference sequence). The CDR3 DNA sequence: TGTGCCAGCAGTTCACGGACAACTAACTATGGCTACACCTTC. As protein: CASSSRTTNYGYTF.

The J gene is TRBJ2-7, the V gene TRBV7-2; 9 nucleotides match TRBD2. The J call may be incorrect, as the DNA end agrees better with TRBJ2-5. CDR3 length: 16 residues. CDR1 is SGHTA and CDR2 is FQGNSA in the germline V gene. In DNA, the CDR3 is TGTGCCAGCAGCTTAGCCGGGGCTAGCGGGAAGGGGACCCAGTACTTC. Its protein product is CASSLAGASGKGTQYF.

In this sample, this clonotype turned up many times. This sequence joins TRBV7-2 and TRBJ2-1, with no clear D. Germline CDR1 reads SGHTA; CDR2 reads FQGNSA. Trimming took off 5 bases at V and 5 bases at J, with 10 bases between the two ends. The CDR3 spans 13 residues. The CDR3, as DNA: TGTGCCAGCAGCGTAGGTATGAACAATGAGCAGTTCTTC. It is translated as CASSVGMNNEQFF.

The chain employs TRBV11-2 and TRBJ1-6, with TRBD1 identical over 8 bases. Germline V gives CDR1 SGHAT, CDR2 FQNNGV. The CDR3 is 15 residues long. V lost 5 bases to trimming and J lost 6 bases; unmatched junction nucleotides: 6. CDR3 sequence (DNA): TGTGCCAGCAGCCCACGACAGGGGTTTAATTCACCCCTCCACTTT. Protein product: CASSPRQGFNSPLHF.

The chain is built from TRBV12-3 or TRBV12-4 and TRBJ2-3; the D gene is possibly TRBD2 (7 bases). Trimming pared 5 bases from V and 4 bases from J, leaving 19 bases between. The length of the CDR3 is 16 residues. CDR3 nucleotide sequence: TGTGCCAGCAGTCCAAGGGGGGCGGGGGCCCCAGATACGCAGTATTTT. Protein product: CASSPRGAGAPDTQYF.

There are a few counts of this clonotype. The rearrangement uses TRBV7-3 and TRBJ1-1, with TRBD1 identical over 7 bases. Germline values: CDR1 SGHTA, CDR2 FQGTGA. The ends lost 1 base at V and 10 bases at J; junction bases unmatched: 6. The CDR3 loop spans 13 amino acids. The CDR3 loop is CASSLNDREGAFF. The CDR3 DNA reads TGTGCCAGCAGCTTAAATGACAGGGAGGGAGCTTTCTTT.

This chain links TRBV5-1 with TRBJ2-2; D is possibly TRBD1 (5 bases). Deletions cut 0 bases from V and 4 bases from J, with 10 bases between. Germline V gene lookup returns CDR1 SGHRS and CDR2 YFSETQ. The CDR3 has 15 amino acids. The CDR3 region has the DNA TGCGCCAGCAGCTTGGTTACAGGACGCACCGGGGAGCTGTTTTTT. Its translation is CASSLVTGRTGELFF.

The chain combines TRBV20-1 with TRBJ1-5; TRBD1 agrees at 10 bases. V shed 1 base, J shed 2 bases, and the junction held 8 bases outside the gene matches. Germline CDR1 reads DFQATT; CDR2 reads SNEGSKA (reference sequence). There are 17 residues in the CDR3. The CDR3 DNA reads TGCAGTGCTAGAGTGGTCGGGACAGGGGAGGGCAATCAGCCCCAGCATTTT. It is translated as CSARVVGTGEGNQPQHF.

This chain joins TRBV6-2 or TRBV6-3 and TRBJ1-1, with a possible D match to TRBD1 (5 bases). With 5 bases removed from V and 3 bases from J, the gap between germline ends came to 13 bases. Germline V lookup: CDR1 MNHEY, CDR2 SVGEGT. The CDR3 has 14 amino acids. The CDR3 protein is CASSPGGEYTEAFF. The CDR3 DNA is TGTGCCAGCAGTCCCGGGGGAGAGTACACTGAAGCTTTCTTT.

The CDR3 DNA reads as TGTGCCACCAGTGACCGCTTTAGCGGGGGGGCCTCTAATGAGCAGTTCTTC. Protein: CATSDRFSGGASNEQFF. This chain links TRBV24-1 with TRBJ2-1, with 11 bases matching TRBD2. This CDR3 is 17 amino acids long. Germline CDR1 and CDR2: KGHDR and SFDVKD. Germline trimming cut 4 bases from V and 7 bases from J; bases unmatched to any gene: 11.

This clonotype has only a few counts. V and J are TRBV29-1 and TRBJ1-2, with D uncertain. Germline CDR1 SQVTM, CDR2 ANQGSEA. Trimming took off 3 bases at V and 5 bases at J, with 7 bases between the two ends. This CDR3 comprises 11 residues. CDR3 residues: CSVDEGYGYTF. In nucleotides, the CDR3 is TGCAGCGTTGATGAGGGATATGGCTACACCTTC.

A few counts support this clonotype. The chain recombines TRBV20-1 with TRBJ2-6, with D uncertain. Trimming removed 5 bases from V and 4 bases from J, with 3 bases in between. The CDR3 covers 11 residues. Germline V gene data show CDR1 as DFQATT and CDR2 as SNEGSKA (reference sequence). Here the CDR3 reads CSALGANVLTF. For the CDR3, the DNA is TGCAGTGCTTTGGGGGCCAACGTCCTGACTTTC.

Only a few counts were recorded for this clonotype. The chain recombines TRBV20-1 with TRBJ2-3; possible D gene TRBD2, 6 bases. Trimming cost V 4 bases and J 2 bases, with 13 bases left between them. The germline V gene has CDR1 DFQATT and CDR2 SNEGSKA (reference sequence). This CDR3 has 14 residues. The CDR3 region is CSATRDSLTDTQYF. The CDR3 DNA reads TGCAGTGCTACACGGGACTCCCTCACAGATACGCAGTATTTT.

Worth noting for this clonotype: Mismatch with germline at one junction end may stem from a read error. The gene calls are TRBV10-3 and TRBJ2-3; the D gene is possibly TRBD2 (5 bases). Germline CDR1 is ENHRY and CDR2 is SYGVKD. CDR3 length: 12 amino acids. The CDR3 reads CAISPTTDTRYF. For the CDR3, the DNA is TGTGCCATCAGTCCGACTACAGATACGCGGTATTTT.

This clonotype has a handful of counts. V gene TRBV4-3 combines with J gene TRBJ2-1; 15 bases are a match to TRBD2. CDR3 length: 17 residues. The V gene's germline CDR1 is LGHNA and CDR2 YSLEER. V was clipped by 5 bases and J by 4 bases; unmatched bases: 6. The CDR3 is CASSIGTSGGRYNEQFF. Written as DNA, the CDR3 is TGCGCCAGCAGCATCGGGACTAGCGGGGGGCGATACAATGAGCAGTTCTTC.

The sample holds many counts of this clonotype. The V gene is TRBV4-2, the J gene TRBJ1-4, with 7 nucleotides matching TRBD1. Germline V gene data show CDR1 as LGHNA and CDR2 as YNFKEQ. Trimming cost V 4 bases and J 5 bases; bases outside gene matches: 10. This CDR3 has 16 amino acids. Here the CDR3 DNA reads TGTGCCAGCAGCCCAGTGCCGGGGACAGCCAATGAAAAACTGTTTTTT. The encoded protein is CASSPVPGTANEKLFF.

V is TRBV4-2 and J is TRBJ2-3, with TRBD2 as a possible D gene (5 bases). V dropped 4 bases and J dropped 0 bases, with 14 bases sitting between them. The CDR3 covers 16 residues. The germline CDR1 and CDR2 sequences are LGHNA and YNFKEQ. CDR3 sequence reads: CASSRAGEASTDTQYF. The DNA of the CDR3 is TGTGCCAGCAGCCGGGCGGGCGAGGCTAGCACAGATACGCAGTATTTT.

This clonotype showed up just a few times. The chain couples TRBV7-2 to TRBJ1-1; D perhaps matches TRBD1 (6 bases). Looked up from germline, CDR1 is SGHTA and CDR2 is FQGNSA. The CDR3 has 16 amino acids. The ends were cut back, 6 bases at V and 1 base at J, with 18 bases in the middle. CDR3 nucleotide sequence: TGTGCCAGCAGGGACTCTGGGGGCGCGTCGAACACTGAAGCTTTCTTT. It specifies CASRDSGGASNTEAFF. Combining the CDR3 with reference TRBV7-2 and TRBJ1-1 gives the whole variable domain GAGVSQSPSNKVTEKGKDVELRCDPISGHTALYWYRQSLGQGLEFLIYFQGNSAPDKSGLPSDRFSAERTGGSVSTLTIQRTQQEDSAVYLCASRDSGGASNTEAFFGQGTRLTVV.

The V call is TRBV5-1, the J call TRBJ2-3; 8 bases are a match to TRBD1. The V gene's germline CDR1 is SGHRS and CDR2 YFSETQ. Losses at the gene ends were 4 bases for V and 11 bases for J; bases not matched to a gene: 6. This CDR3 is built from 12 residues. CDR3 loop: CASSIDRGGQYF. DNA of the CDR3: TGCGCCAGCAGCATCGACAGGGGCGGGCAGTATTTT.

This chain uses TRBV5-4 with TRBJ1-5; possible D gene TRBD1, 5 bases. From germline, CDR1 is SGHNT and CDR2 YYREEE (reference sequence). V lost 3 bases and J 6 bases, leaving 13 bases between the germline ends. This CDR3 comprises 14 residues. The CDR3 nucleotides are TGTGCCAGCAGCTGGGCGGGAAGGGGTCAGCCCCAGCATTTT. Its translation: CASSWAGRGQPQHF.

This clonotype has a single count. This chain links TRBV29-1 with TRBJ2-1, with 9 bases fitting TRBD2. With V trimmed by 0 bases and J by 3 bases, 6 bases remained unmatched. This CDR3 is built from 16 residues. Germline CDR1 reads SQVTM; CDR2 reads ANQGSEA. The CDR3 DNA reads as TGCAGCGTTGAAGATTGGCGGGAGGGGGTCTACAATGAGCAGTTCTTC. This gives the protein CSVEDWREGVYNEQFF.

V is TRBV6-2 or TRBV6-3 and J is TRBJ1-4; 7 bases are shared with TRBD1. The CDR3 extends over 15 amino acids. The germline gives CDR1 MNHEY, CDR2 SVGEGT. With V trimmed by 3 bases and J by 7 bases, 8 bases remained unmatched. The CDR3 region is CASSYTAGGSEKLFF. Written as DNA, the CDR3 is TGTGCCAGCAGTTATACTGCAGGGGGGAGTGAAAAACTGTTTTTT.

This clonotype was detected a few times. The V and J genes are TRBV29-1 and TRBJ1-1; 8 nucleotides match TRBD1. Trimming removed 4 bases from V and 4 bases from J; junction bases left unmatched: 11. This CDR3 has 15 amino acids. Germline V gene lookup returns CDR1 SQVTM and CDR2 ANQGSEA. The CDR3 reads CSVGAGGAESTEAFF. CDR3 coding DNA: TGCAGCGTTGGGGCAGGGGGCGCGGAAAGCACTGAAGCTTTCTTT.

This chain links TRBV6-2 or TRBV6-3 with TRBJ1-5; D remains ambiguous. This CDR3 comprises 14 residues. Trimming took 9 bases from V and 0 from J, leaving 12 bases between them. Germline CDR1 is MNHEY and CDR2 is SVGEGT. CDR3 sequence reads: CASTTDYSNQPQHF. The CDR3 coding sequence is TGTGCCAGTACCACAGATTATAGCAATCAGCCCCAGCATTTT.

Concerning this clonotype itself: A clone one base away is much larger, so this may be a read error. The CDR3 nucleotides read TGTGCCAGCACCTCTGGTACGGGCACACAGTTCTTC. Amino acid sequence: CASTSGTGTQFF. The chain has TRBV7-2 and TRBJ2-1; D gene uncertain. This CDR3 is 12 amino acids long. V lost 7 bases, J lost 13 bases, and 17 bases lay in between. Looked up from germline, CDR1 is SGHTA and CDR2 is FQGNSA.

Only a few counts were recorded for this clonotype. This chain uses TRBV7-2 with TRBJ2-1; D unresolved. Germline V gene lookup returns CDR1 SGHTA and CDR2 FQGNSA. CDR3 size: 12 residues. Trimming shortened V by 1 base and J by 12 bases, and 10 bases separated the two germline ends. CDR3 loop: CASSLGAYRQFF. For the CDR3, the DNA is TGTGCCAGCAGCTTAGGAGCATATAGGCAGTTCTTC.

CDR3 sequence reads: CASNGQPERLDGYTF. The CDR3 coding sequence is TGTGCCAGCAATGGACAGCCTGAGAGGTTAGATGGCTACACCTTC. The chain is built from TRBV2 and TRBJ1-2; D perhaps matches TRBD1 (6 bases). This CDR3 region has 15 residues. The germline V gene has CDR1 SNHLY and CDR2 FYNNEI. Deletions cut 7 bases from V and 6 bases from J, with 21 bases between.

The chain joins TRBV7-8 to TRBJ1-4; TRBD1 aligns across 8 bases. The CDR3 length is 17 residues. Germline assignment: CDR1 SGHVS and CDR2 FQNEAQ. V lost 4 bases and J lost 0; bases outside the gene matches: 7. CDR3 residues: CASSSLTGGTTNEKLFF. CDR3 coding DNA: TGTGCCAGCAGCTCTTTAACAGGGGGGACAACTAATGAAAAACTGTTTTTT.